The subject of this entry is one TCR beta chain. Its specific antigen is unknown. No base qualities exist here, and no much larger clone lies one base off it. Other DNA sequences within the sample encode an identical CDR3. The collaborating institutions used their own protocols to collect whole blood in K2EDTA tubes. For TCRbeta analysis, collaborators shipped samples as frozen whole blood, isolated PBMCs, or DNA extracted from either of those sample types. The immunoSEQ Assay, a bias-controlled multiplex PCR, was used to amplify TCRbeta CDR3 regions from genomic DNA. As for the authors' bioinformatics: Nucleated cell counts per sample were estimated from amplification of reference gene primers within the assay. To quantify the absolute abundance of each unique TCRbeta CDR3 rearrangement, sequence reads were collapsed and filtered. Productive Simpson clonality was computed per sample as the square root of Simpson's diversity index over productive rearrangements. In TCRdb, the immuneACCESS table is reduced to in-frame sequences with V and J assigned. These tables do not hold every clone; where another copy was compared, an unresolved V gene accounts for under half, and the others remain unexplained. V and J calls and clone size are copied from that table; D and trimming were computed from the DNA. For this sample the table gives about 34,000 clones, of which roughly three quarters were detected only once. In total, the top ten clones hold under 35% of the sample.

This sample stems from a study of blood T cell repertoires in COVID-19 (dated by TCRdb to between 2020 and 2021). Regarding the study in general: Collaborator samples came from the United States, Italy and Spain and covered acute and convalescent phases of COVID-19. The material from the prospective study consisted of cDNA or gDNA derived from T cells, B-cell-depleted T cells, or PBMCs. Subjects who had been exposed to COVID-19, were actively infected with it, or had recovered from it provided the deeply sampled blood TCRbeta repertoires that made up the dataset. The repertoires were released in a freely available public database intended as a resource for research on the immune response to SARS-CoV-2. The samples were drawn from the first 160 participants of the ongoing ImmuneRACE study and from more than 1,000 subjects provided by 6 global collaborators. Nearly every sample came with metadata listing a de-identified subject ID, COVID-19 status, age in years and sex. Where available, HLA class I and class II types were taken from metadata supplied by the sample provider and were not determined by assay-based typing.

Overall study results and their limits: The quantity of clinical and demographic metadata differed by source and by participant and was supplied without curation.

The receptor was isolated from a man older than 75 with acute or convalescent COVID-19. Input material: peripheral blood.

CDR3 region: CASSLGQGNNSPLHF. The DNA sequence is given as TGCGCCAGCAGCTTGGGGCAGGGGAATAATTCACCCCTCCACTTT. The chain links TRBV5-1 with TRBJ1-6; TRBD1 is a possible D gene, resting on 6 matching bases. Spanning cysteine to phenylalanine, the CDR3 consists of 15 amino acids. CDR3 DNA is the only sequence kept; it has 45 bases, read in frame from the first base. The germline V gene specifies SGHRS as CDR1 and YFSETQ as CDR2. Cut back by 0 bases and 5 bases, the V and J ends lie 9 bases apart.